The subject of this entry is one T cell receptor (beta chain). Its matching antigen is unknown. Being one base from a much bigger clone, this may be a read error. The sorted Tregs were CD4+CD25+CD127-/low cells. Constant-region reverse primers amplified full-length variable regions, followed by semi-nested Nested Universal Primer A PCR. TCRdb ran MiXCR on the 5' RACE reads and lists one entry per CDR3 protein. Of 9,500 to 15,000 distinct CDR3 sequences detected, 51% appear once; the ten largest clones hold approximately 12%. Study-level points and caveats: Tumor memory CD4+ T cell TCR gene usage clustered with blood and lymph node memory CD4+ cells and lymph node naive CD4+ cells. Tumor Tregs overlapped most with tumor, then blood, naive CD4+ cells.

This receptor was taken from a female donor with breast cancer. Sequencing used tumor-infiltrating Tregs sorted from the breast tumor.

Here the CDR3 DNA reads TGCGCCAGCAGCCGACAGGGAACTGAGCGTGAAGCTTTCTTT. Protein: CASSRQGTEREAFF. The chain employs TRBV4-1 and TRBJ1-1, with 7 positions matching TRBD1. This CDR3 is 14 amino acids long. Losses at the gene ends were 4 bases for V and 7 bases for J; bases not matched to a gene: 9. Germline loops: CDR1 MGHRA, CDR2 YSYEKL.